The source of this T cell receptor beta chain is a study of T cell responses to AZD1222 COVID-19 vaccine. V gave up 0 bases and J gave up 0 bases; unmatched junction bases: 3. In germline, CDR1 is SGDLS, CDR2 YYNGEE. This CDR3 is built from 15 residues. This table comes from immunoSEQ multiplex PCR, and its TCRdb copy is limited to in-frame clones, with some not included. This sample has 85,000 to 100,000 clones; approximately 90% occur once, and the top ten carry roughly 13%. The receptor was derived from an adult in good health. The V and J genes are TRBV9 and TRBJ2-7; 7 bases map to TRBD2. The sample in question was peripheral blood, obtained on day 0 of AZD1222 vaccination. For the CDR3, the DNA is TGTGCCAGCAGCGTAGGGGAGGGCTTCTCCTACGAGCAGTACTTC. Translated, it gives CASSVGEGFSYEQYF.